This T cell receptor (beta chain) was recovered during a study of shared clonotypes between healthy human individuals. Data came from immunoSEQ multiplex PCR; TCRdb stores just in-frame clones and leaves some out. The sample carries 2 million to 2.5 million clones, approximately 95% recorded once. V was clipped by 2 bases and J by 5 bases, with 12 bases between them. Germline V lookup: CDR1 MDHEN, CDR2 SYDVKM. The CDR3 is 14 residues long. The material sequenced was naive CD4+ T cells sorted from blood. Specified subset: CD45RA+ positively selected. The genes are TRBV28 and TRBJ1-1; D gene ambiguous. The sequence came from a young man in good health. In nucleotides, the CDR3 is TGTGCCAGCAGTTTAAGGTGGTTAGGTACTGAAGCTTTCTTT. The encoded protein is CASSLRWLGTEAFF.